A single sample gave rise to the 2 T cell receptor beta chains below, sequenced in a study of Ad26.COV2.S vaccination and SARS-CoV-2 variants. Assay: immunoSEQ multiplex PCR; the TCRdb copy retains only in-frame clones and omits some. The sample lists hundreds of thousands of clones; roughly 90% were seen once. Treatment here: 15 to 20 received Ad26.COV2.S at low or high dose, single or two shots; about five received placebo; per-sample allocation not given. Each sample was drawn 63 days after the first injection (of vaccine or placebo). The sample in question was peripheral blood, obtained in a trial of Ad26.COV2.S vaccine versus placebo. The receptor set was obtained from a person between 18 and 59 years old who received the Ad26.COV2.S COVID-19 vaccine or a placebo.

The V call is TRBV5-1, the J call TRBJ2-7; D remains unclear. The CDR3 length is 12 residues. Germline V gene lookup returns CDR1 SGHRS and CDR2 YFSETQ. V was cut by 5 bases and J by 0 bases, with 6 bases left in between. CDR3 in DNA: TGCGCCAGCAGGGGCAGCTCCTACGAGCAGTACTTC. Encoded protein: CASRGSSYEQYF.

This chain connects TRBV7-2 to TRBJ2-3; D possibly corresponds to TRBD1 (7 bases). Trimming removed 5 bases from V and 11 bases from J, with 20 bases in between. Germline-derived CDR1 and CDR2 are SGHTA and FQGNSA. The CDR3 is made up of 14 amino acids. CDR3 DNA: TGTGCCAGCAGCCTGACTAGGGGGCAGGATGGGCAGTATTTT. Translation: CASSLTRGQDGQYF.